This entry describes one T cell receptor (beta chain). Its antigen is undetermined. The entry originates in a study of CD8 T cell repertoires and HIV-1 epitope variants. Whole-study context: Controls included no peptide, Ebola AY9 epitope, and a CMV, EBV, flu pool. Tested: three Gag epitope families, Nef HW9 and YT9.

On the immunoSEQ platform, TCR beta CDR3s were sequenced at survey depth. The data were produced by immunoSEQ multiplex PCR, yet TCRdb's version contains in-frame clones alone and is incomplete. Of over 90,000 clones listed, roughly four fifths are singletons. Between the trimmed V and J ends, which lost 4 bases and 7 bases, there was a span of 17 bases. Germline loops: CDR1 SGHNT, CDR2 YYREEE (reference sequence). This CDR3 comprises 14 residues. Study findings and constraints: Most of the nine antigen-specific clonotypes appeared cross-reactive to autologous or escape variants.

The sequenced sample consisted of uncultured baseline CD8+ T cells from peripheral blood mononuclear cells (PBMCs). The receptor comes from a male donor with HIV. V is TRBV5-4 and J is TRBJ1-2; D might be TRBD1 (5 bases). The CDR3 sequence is CASSTGGATVGYTF. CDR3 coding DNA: TGTGCCAGCAGCACGGGAGGGGCCACGGTTGGCTACACCTTC. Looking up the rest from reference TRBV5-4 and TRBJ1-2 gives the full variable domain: ETGVTQSPTHLIKTRGQQVTLRCSSQSGHNTVSWYQQALGQGPQFIFQYYREEENGRGNFPPRFSGLQFPNYSSELNVNALELDDSALYLCASSTGGATVGYTFGSGTRLTVV.